This TCR beta chain came from a study of T-cell reconstitution after alpha-beta-depleted transplantation in children. This clonotype was picked up a small number of times. Germline assignment: CDR1 SGHAT and CDR2 FQNNGV. J gave up 3 bases and V 5 bases, and 10 bases lay outside the gene matches. The CDR3 sequence is 17 residues long. Unique molecular identifiers were incorporated during preparation of the TCRbeta library. TCRdb reanalysed the PCR reads using MiXCR and keeps one entry per CDR3 protein. The sample yields some 390,000 distinct CDR3 sequences, over 20% seen once. The clonotype comes from a human donor who donated a stem cell graft to a child with acute myeloid leukemia. The source material was PBMCs from the stem cell graft donor, sampled from the stem cell graft. The V call is TRBV11-2, the J call TRBJ2-5, with 12 bases lining up with TRBD2. The CDR3 nucleotides read TGTGCCAGCAGCCGGCGACCCAGGACTAGCGGGAAAGAGACCCAGTACTTC. Protein: CASSRRPRTSGKETQYF.